Listed here are 10 T cell receptor beta chains from one sample, sequenced in a study of identical twins. TCRdb re-called the 5' RACE reads with MiXCR, one entry per CDR3 protein. This table has 230,000 or so distinct CDR3 sequences, approximately 8.6% appearing once. A further study also used this sample, focusing on yellow fever vaccine responses in identical twins.

The sequencing input was CD8+ T cells sorted from blood. The receptors shown here come from a young woman in good health.

This clonotype has a count of ten or more. The J gene is TRBJ2-5, the V gene TRBV7-9; no reliable D call. Germline V CDR1 and CDR2: SEHNR, FQNEAQ (reference sequence). The CDR3 consists of 13 residues. The V end was cut by 2 bases, the J end by 4 bases, with 8 bases between. This chain's CDR3 is CASSLLEGETQYF. In DNA, the CDR3 is TGTGCCAGCAGCTTACTCGAAGGAGAGACCCAGTACTTC.

This clonotype was observed at least ten times. This CDR3 reads CSVYLGHEANYGYTF. CDR3 sequence (DNA): TGCAGCGTCTACCTCGGACACGAAGCTAACTATGGCTACACCTTC. The chain combines TRBV29-1 with TRBJ1-2, with D perhaps matching TRBD1 (5 bases). Germline V CDR1 and CDR2: SQVTM, ANQGSEA. V was trimmed by 6 bases and J by 0 bases, leaving 17 bases between them. The CDR3 runs to 15 residues.

This clonotype was counted between two and nine times. The chain links TRBV4-1 to TRBJ2-3; D gene unclear. This CDR3 has 15 amino acids. The germline V and J ends were trimmed by 0 bases and 4 bases, with 11 bases remaining between them. Germline V CDR1 and CDR2: MGHRA, YSYEKL. As DNA, the CDR3 is TGCGCCAGCAGCCAAGATTGGCAAGGAGCAGATACGCAGTATTTT. This translates into CASSQDWQGADTQYF.

CDR3 region: CASRPRKQQTNTGELFF. CDR3 DNA: TGTGCCAGCAGACCTCGGAAACAGCAAACGAACACCGGGGAGCTGTTTTTT. This chain joins TRBV11-1 and TRBJ2-2; no reliable D call. Germline-derived CDR1 and CDR2 are SGHAT and FQDESV (reference sequence). Trimming took 6 bases from V and 0 from J, leaving 17 bases between them. The CDR3 has 17 residues.

There are many counts of this clonotype. This chain uses TRBV12-3 or TRBV12-4 with TRBJ2-1; 10 positions agree with TRBD1. The J segment lost 7 bases and the V segment lost 3 bases, leaving 6 bases of the junction unmatched. This CDR3 region has 15 residues. For the CDR3, the DNA is TGTGCCAGCAGTTTCCCGGGACAGGGGTTTAATGAGCAGTTCTTC. Its translation: CASSFPGQGFNEQFF.

V usage is TRBV5-4 and J usage is TRBJ2-3, with TRBD1 matching 10 bases. The trim removed 3 bases at V and 5 bases at J, leaving 9 bases unmatched. Germline CDR1 reads SGHNT; CDR2 reads YYREEE (reference sequence). This CDR3 comprises 16 residues. The CDR3 spells CASSWGGQGIGDTQYF. The DNA for the CDR3 is TGTGCCAGCAGCTGGGGGGGACAGGGGATTGGAGATACGCAGTATTTT. Full variable domain (missing parts from reference TRBV5-4 and TRBJ2-3): ETGVTQSPTHLIKTRGQQVTLRCSSQSGHNTVSWYQQALGQGPQFIFQYYREEENGRGNFPPRFSGLQFPNYSSELNVNALELDDSALYLCASSWGGQGIGDTQYFGPGTRLTVL.

V is TRBV28 and J is TRBJ2-3, with 7 bases aligning to TRBD2. With 1 base clipped from V and 0 bases from J, the junction kept 13 bases outside the gene matches. Germline V gene data show CDR1 as MDHEN and CDR2 as SYDVKM. This CDR3 contains 19 residues. The CDR3 DNA is TGTGCCAGCAGTTTATACCCCCAGCGGGGCTATTCTAGCACAGATACGCAGTATTTT. Amino acids: CASSLYPQRGYSSTDTQYF. Based on the CDR3 plus reference TRBV28 and TRBJ2-3, the full variable domain is DVKVTQSSRYLVKRTGEKVFLECVQDMDHENMFWYRQDPGLGLRLIYFSYDVKMKEKGDIPEGYSVSREKKERFSLILESASTNQTSMYLCASSLYPQRGYSSTDTQYFGPGTRLTVL.

In its sample, this clonotype was seen a few times. Germline and junction disagree at one end, which may indicate a read error. The chain employs TRBV7-9 and TRBJ2-1; D remains unclear. This CDR3 spans 15 amino acids. Germline CDR1 and CDR2: SEHNR and FQNEAQ (reference sequence). CDR3 amino acids: CSSSSTNSPYNEQFF. The CDR3 bases are TGTTCCAGCAGCTCCACTAACTCTCCCTACAATGAGCAGTTCTTC.

V gene TRBV4-3 combines with J gene TRBJ2-7; 9 nucleotides agree with TRBD2. Germline assignment: CDR1 LGHNA and CDR2 YSLEER. V lost 0 bases, J lost 7 bases, and 10 bases stayed unmatched. This CDR3 comprises 16 residues. CDR3 amino acids: CASSQDVAGVPLEQYF. CDR3 DNA sequence: TGCGCCAGCAGCCAAGACGTAGCGGGAGTCCCCTTGGAGCAGTACTTC.

The CDR3 bases are TGTGCCAGCAGTTTCGGCCTAGCGGCCGAGCAGTACTTC. Encoded protein: CASSFGLAAEQYF. The chain combines TRBV28 with TRBJ2-7; TRBD2 matches at 7 bases. The germline CDR1 and CDR2 sequences are MDHEN and SYDVKM. Losses at the gene ends were 3 bases for V and 6 bases for J; bases not matched to a gene: 5. This CDR3 region has 13 residues.